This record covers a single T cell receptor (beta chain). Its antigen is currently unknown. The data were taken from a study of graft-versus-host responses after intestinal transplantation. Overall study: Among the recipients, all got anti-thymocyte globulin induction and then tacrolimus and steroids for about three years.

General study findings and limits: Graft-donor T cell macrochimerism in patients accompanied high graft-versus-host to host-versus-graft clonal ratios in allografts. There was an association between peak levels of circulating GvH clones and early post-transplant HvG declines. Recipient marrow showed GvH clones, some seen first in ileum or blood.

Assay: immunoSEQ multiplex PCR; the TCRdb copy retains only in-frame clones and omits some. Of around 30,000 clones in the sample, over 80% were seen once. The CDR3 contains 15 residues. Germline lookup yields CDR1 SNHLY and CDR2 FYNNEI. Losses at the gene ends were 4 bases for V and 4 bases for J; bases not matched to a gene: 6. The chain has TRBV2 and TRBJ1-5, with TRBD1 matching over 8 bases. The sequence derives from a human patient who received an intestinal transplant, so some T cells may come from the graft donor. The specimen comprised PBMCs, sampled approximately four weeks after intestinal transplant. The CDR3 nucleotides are TGTGCCAGCAGTGTGGAGACAGGGGAAAATCAGCCCCAGCATTTT. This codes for CASSVETGENQPQHF. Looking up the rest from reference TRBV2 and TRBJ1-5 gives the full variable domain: EPEVTQTPSHQVTQMGQEVILRCVPISNHLYFYWYRQILGQKVEFLVSFYNNEISEKSEIFDDQFSVERPDGSNFTLKIRSTKLEDSAMYFCASSVETGENQPQHFGDGTRLSIL.